Listed here is a single T cell receptor beta chain. In the same sample, other DNA sequences code for this CDR3. These data are taken from a study of blood T cell repertoires in COVID-19. Study-wide background: The cDNA or gDNA used as material had been derived from T cells, B-cell-depleted T cells, or PBMCs.

Recruitment covered under 25 US areas and drew participants whose ages spanned roughly 18 to 100 years. A case of COVID-19 had been met by exposed participants within 2 weeks before study entry. Methods used by the authors: Amplification with reference gene primers provided the estimates of nucleated cell counts. The assay was immunoSEQ multiplex PCR, and TCRdb's table has in-frame clones only and misses some. V, J and clone size reflect that table, while D and trimming were determined from the DNA. The sample holds almost 350,000 clones, 88% seen once. The CDR3 length is 13 residues. CDR1 LNHDA and CDR2 SQIVND come from the germline V gene (reference sequence). The V gene lost 2 bases and the J gene lost 2 bases, with 6 bases spanning the gap.

The chain uses TRBV19 and TRBJ1-1; D call uncertain. The sequencing sample was made of PBMCs or T cells enriched from blood (not recorded which). The source of this sequence is a woman aged 25 to 39 who had been exposed to COVID-19. The CDR3: CASSISLNTEAFF. Here the CDR3 DNA reads TGTGCCAGTAGTATAAGCCTTAACACTGAAGCTTTCTTT.